The 15 T cell receptor beta chains presented below share a single source sample, sequenced in a study of T-cell reconstitution after alpha-beta-depleted transplantation in children. Unique molecular identifiers were incorporated into the prepared TCRbeta library. From the PCR reads, TCRdb called clonotypes with MiXCR, one entry per CDR3 protein. Among about 610,000 distinct CDR3 sequences listed, roughly 10% were seen once. The sequencing here drew on PBMCs from the stem cell graft donor, taken from the stem cell graft. The receptors derive from a human donor who donated a stem cell graft to a child with acute myeloid leukemia.

This clonotype was detected only a few times. The chain uses TRBV2 and TRBJ2-6, with D tentatively TRBD1 or TRBD2 (5 bases each). Trimming left V 11 bases short and J 3 bases short, with 17 bases between. Germline CDR1 SNHLY, CDR2 FYNNEI. The CDR3 covers 15 residues. CDR3 nucleotides: TGTGCCGGCTCGGGACGGCTCGGTGGGGCCAACGTCCTGACTTTC. It encodes CAGSGRLGGANVLTF.

There are many counts of this clonotype. The chain has TRBV3-1 and TRBJ1-1; no definite D call. V gave up 1 base and J gave up 7 bases, with 4 bases separating them. The length of the CDR3 is 11 residues. The V gene's germline CDR1 is LGHDT and CDR2 YNNKEL (reference sequence). The CDR3 sequence: CASSQGYEAFF. For the CDR3, the DNA is TGTGCCAGCAGCCAAGGTTATGAAGCTTTCTTT.

Concerning this clonotype: A single base separates this from a much larger clone, so it may be a read error. J is TRBJ2-7 and V is TRBV20-1; maybe TRBD2 (6 bases). Germline lookup yields CDR1 DFQATT and CDR2 SNEGSKA (reference sequence). The CDR3 totals 14 residues. Between the trimmed V and J ends, which lost 5 bases and 3 bases, there was a span of 17 bases. The CDR3 bases are TGCAGTGCTCAGTCCGGGACTGGAAACTACGAGCAGTACTTC. The encoded protein is CSAQSGTGNYEQYF.

This clonotype appeared many times. The V call is TRBV10-3, the J call TRBJ2-1; 8 nucleotides agree with TRBD2. Trimming removed 4 bases from V and 5 bases from J; junction bases left unmatched: 10. CDR1 is ENHRY and CDR2 is SYGVKD in the germline V gene. The CDR3 runs 16 residues. The CDR3 coding sequence is TGTGCCATCAGTGTTGGGGGGACTAGAGTTCACAATGAGCAGTTCTTC. Translating it yields CAISVGGTRVHNEQFF.

This clonotype has at least ten counts. The chain employs TRBV6-2 or TRBV6-3 and TRBJ2-1; 10 bases are shared with TRBD2. Germline CDR1 is MNHEY and CDR2 is SVGEGT. Trimming at V came to 7 bases and at J to 5 bases, leaving 8 bases not matched to a gene. The CDR3 has 15 amino acids. The CDR3 spells CASKKREGRDNEQFF. CDR3 sequence (DNA): TGTGCCAGCAAAAAGCGGGAGGGCCGGGACAATGAGCAGTTCTTC.

V usage is TRBV29-1 and J usage is TRBJ2-7; TRBD1 or TRBD2 may be the D gene (5 bases each). The ends were cut back, 8 bases at V and 3 bases at J, with 20 bases in the middle. This CDR3 is 14 amino acids long. Germline loops: CDR1 SQVTM, CDR2 ANQGSEA. Written as DNA, the CDR3 is TGCAGCATCTTGGGAGAACGGGGCCTCTACGAGCAGTACTTC. Translation gives CSILGERGLYEQYF.

This clonotype was observed at least ten times. The genes are TRBV27 and TRBJ2-3; D could derive from TRBD1 or TRBD2 (5 bases each). From germline, CDR1 is MNHEY and CDR2 SMNVEV (reference sequence). The CDR3 totals 16 residues. V dropped 3 bases and J dropped 4 bases, with 17 bases sitting between them. This chain's CDR3 is CASSFSGPASADTQYF. The DNA of the CDR3 is TGTGCCAGCAGTTTTTCGGGACCAGCCTCGGCAGATACGCAGTATTTT.

This sequence joins TRBV28 and TRBJ2-5, with D hard to call. Germline V lookup: CDR1 MDHEN, CDR2 SYDVKM. The CDR3 runs 14 residues. V gave up 2 bases and J gave up 5 bases, with 12 bases separating them. The CDR3 region is CASSLLVDAETQYF. The CDR3, as DNA: TGTGCCAGCAGTTTACTAGTTGATGCGGAGACCCAGTACTTC.

This chain connects TRBV12-3 or TRBV12-4 to TRBJ2-7; TRBD1 matches at 7 bases. Losses at the gene ends were 2 bases for V and 2 bases for J; bases not matched to a gene: 6. The CDR3 totals 15 residues. This CDR3 reads CASSLRAGGTYEQYF. The CDR3 DNA is TGTGCCAGCAGTTTAAGAGCAGGGGGAACCTACGAGCAGTACTTC.

The chain uses TRBV2 and TRBJ2-4; D possibly corresponds to TRBD1 (6 bases). The CDR3 runs to 15 residues. CDR1 and CDR2 from the germline V gene are SNHLY and FYNNEI. V was clipped by 4 bases and J by 9 bases, with 19 bases between them. This CDR3 reads CASSGPQGHTGIQYF. CDR3 bases: TGTGCCAGCAGTGGACCCCAGGGGCATACGGGCATTCAGTACTTC.

This chain links TRBV27 with TRBJ2-2; unclear D gene. Germline CDR1 MNHEY, CDR2 SMNVEV (reference sequence). The CDR3 spans 17 residues. Trimming left V 2 bases short and J 1 base short, with 14 bases between. The CDR3 loop reads CASSLNGALQNTGELFF. The CDR3 coding sequence is TGTGCCAGCAGTTTAAACGGAGCTTTACAGAACACCGGGGAGCTGTTTTTT.

This clonotype was observed a few times. The chain uses TRBV12-5 and TRBJ2-5; TRBD2 agrees at 9 bases. The germline V gene has CDR1 LGHNT and CDR2 FRNRAP. This CDR3 comprises 15 residues. Germline trimming cut 0 bases from V and 6 bases from J; bases unmatched to any gene: 5. For the CDR3, the DNA is TGTGCTAGTGGTTTGGTAATCAGCGGGAGGCAGACCCAGTACTTC. Its protein product is CASGLVISGRQTQYF.

This clonotype was observed a few times. The chain carries TRBV28 and TRBJ1-2; 9 bases fit TRBD1. J gave up 6 bases and V 4 bases, and 9 bases lay outside the gene matches. The CDR3 is made up of 15 amino acids. Germline lookup yields CDR1 MDHEN and CDR2 SYDVKM. The CDR3 DNA follows: TGTGCCAGCAGTTCACAGGGGGCGCCGGGGAATGGCTACACCTTC. Translation gives CASSSQGAPGNGYTF.

The chain combines TRBV7-3 with TRBJ2-7; TRBD2 matches 10 bases. The V segment lost 2 bases and the J segment 5 bases; nucleotides outside the gene matches: 9. The CDR3 spans 16 residues. CDR1 is SGHTA, CDR2 FQGTGA, per germline. In nucleotides, the CDR3 is TGTGCCAGCAGCTTACCCCAAGCGGGAGGGGACCACGAGCAGTACTTC. Its translation: CASSLPQAGGDHEQYF.

The genes are TRBV29-1 and TRBJ2-2; 11 bases align to TRBD2. Germline CDR1 reads SQVTM; CDR2 reads ANQGSEA. The CDR3 is made up of 13 amino acids. J lost 6 bases, V lost 7 bases, and 4 bases had no gene match. The CDR3 region has the DNA TGCAGCGGCCGTAGCGGGAGGGCCGGGGAGCTGTTTTTT. Translation: CSGRSGRAGELFF.